The clone carrying this TCR beta chain has only a few counts. Its target is unknown. It was via CD45RO/CCR7/CD25/CD127/CD95/CD27 that CD4+ naive, central memory, regulatory and stem cell-like memory cells were sorted. The CDR3 is 15 amino acids. The V gene's germline CDR1 is LGHNA and CDR2 YSLEER. Trimming removed 0 bases at V and 2 bases at J, with 11 bases between. The sequenced template was cDNA made from the entire isolated RNA. Using immunoSEQ multiplex PCR, the repertoire was profiled, and TCRdb retains in-frame clones only, with some absent. Altogether roughly 240,000 clones are present, approximately 14% being singletons, with the ten largest covering approximately 0.024%. The data were taken from a study of beta chain features in type 1 diabetes. About the research overall: Patients and healthy donors were similar in age, gender and cell yields. In all, around 99 million sorted cells from all samples were analyzed.

Overall study findings and caveats: Individuals with type 1 diabetes displayed fewer insertions and more deletions at VDJ junctions.

Sequencing was carried out using naive CD4+ T cells from blood. The chain recombines TRBV4-3 with TRBJ2-7; possibly TRBD2 for D (5 bases). The origin of this receptor is a woman between 35 and 50 years old in good health. The CDR3 sequence: CASSQEIRGPYEQYF. As DNA, the CDR3 is TGCGCCAGCAGCCAAGAAATCCGAGGGCCCTACGAGCAGTACTTC.